This T cell receptor (beta chain) stems from a study of T cell changes during pregnancy in multiple sclerosis (dated by TCRdb to between 2018 and 2020). About the study as a whole: The study looked at changes in the T cell repertoire across pregnancy in women with multiple sclerosis.

The CDR3 covers 10 residues, taking in both the cysteine and the phenylalanine. The kept DNA is CDR3 alone, 30 bases in frame from the first base. Sequences LNHDA (CDR1) and SQIVND (CDR2) are obtained from the germline V gene (reference sequence). The V end loses 8 bases and the J end loses 3 bases, and a stretch of 4 bases separates them. The method behind the library was the immunoSEQ multiplex PCR assay. In its TCRdb copy, this immuneACCESS table keeps in-frame sequences only and misses some clones. Where compared with another copy, unresolved V genes explain less than half of these, and the others have no known cause. The sample profile shows about 57,000 clones; 91% of them were found once. Jointly, the top ten make up about 3.8% of the sample. With regard to this clone: It has no known antigen specificity. Base qualities are not provided; no much larger clone lies one nucleotide away.

The rearranged segments are TRBV19 and TRBJ1-1, with the D segment identity uncertain. The specimen was peripheral blood, collected after pregnancy. The clonotype comes from a female donor in good health, enrolled as a control in a pregnancy study. The CDR3 reads CASGHTEAFF. The nucleotide sequence is given as TGTGCCAGTGGGCACACTGAAGCTTTCTTT.